The rows below give T cell receptor beta chains drawn from one sample of a study of beta chain features in type 1 diabetes. Data came from immunoSEQ multiplex PCR; TCRdb stores just in-frame clones and leaves some out. Among hundreds of thousands of clones listed, around 16% were seen once. The sample comprised naive CD4+ T cells from blood. The receptors originated from a man younger than 35 in good health. Each CDR3 is given with its conserved first and last residue. The order of the fields is D gene, J gene, V gene, CDR3 length, clone size, CDR3 protein, CDR3 DNA. D genes are given only for firm matches. Clone size is not always given. Where it is, it says once, few, many or a class for expanded clones.

TRBD2,TRBJ2-3,TRBV7-9,15,few,CATRYGGGTTDTQYF,TGTGCCACCCGGTACGGCGGGGGGACCACAGATACGCAGTATTTT
TRBD1,TRBJ1-2,TRBV4-2,14,few,CASSPRQGTYGYTF,TGTGCCAGCAGCCCTAGACAGGGGACGTATGGCTACACCTTC
NA,TRBJ2-2,TRBV19,13,few,CASTGANTGELFF,TGTGCCAGTACAGGGGCGAACACCGGGGAGCTGTTTTTT
TRBD2,TRBJ2-1,TRBV6-6,15,NA,CASTRRGGRYNEQFF,TGTGCCAGCACCCGACGGGGGGGCCGATACAATGAGCAGTTCTTC
NA,TRBJ2-3,TRBV20-1,11,few,CSVRGGDTQYF,TGCAGTGTCAGAGGAGGAGATACGCAGTATTTT
NA,TRBJ1-1,TRBV6-1,12,few,CASSLVLLEAFF,TGTGCCAGCAGCCTAGTCTTGTTAGAAGCTTTCTTT
NA,TRBJ2-7,TRBV6-1,12,NA,CAAADRTYEQYF,TGTGCCGCAGCTGACAGAACCTACGAGCAGTACTTC
TRBD1,TRBJ1-4,TRBV10-3,14,few,CAISDDRGREKLFF,TGTGCCATCAGTGACGACAGGGGGCGAGAAAAACTGTTTTTT
NA,TRBJ2-7,TRBV7-2,16,NA,CASSYYNTRQTYEQYF,TGTGCCAGCAGCTATTATAACACGCGACAGACCTACGAGCAGTACTTC
TRBD2,TRBJ2-7,TRBV5-1,14,few,CASSLVGLANEQYF,TGCGCCAGCAGCCTGGTGGGACTAGCGAACGAGCAGTACTTC
TRBD2,TRBJ2-7,TRBV4-3,16,few,CASSQGLRGGKYEQYF,TGCGCCAGCAGCCAAGGACTGAGGGGAGGGAAATACGAGCAGTACTTC
TRBD1,TRBJ2-5,TRBV27,13,few,CASSLQSTGGQYF,TGTGCCAGCAGTTTACAGTCAACAGGGGGCCAGTACTTC
NA,TRBJ1-1,TRBV4-1,13,once,CASSQGPETEAFF,TGCGCCAGCAGCCAAGGACCGGAAACTGAAGCTTTCTTT
NA,TRBJ2-3,TRBV9,15,NA,CASSSGQKLTDTQYF,TGTGCCAGCAGCTCTGGACAGAAGTTGACCGATACGCAGTATTTT
NA,TRBJ2-3,TRBV5-1,14,NA,CASSLGGSTDTQYF,TGCGCCAGCAGCTTGGGCGGGAGCACAGATACGCAGTATTTT
NA,TRBJ2-1,TRBV13,16,NA,CASSFGTRVGSNEQFF,TGTGCCAGCAGCTTCGGAACTAGGGTGGGTAGCAATGAGCAGTTCTTC
NA,TRBJ1-5,TRBV2,15,NA,CASSTGFPSGQPQHF,TGTGCCAGCAGTACAGGGTTCCCTAGTGGGCAGCCCCAGCATTTT
NA,TRBJ1-1,TRBV7-9,14,few,CASSPRGRNTEAFF,TGTGCCAGCAGCCCAAGGGGGAGAAACACTGAAGCTTTCTTT
TRBD1,TRBJ1-1,TRBV7-2,15,NA,CASSFRDRRWAEAFF,TGTGCCAGCAGCTTCCGGGACAGAAGGTGGGCTGAAGCTTTCTTT
TRBD1,TRBJ2-7,TRBV9,13,NA,CASSATGVYEQYF,TGTGCCAGCAGCGCGACAGGGGTTTACGAGCAGTACTTC
NA,TRBJ2-1,TRBV28,13,NA,CASSFSGNNEQFF,TGTGCCAGCAGTTTCTCCGGAAACAATGAGCAGTTCTTC
NA,TRBJ2-5,TRBV4-2,14,few,CASSLLPYQETQYF,TGTGCCAGCAGCCTTCTTCCGTACCAAGAGACCCAGTACTTC
TRBD2,TRBJ2-1,TRBV6-6,15,few,CASRLAGDTYNEQFF,TGTGCCAGCAGGCTAGCGGGAGACACCTACAATGAGCAGTTCTTC
TRBD2,TRBJ2-5,TRBV5-4,17,once,CASSLPGLAVSQETQYF,TGTGCCAGCAGCTTACCGGGACTAGCGGTAAGCCAAGAGACCCAGTACTTC
NA,TRBJ2-2,TRBV7-2,14,NA,CASSLQQAFGELFF,TGTGCCAGCAGCTTACAACAGGCGTTCGGGGAGCTGTTTTTT
NA,TRBJ1-3,TRBV30,14,NA,CAWGGGVSGNTIHF,TGTGCCTGGGGAGGTGGTGTCTCTGGAAACACCATACATTTT
NA,TRBJ1-1,TRBV4-3,14,few,CASSQASGNTEAFF,TGCGCCAGCAGCCAGGCTTCCGGGAACACTGAAGCTTTCTTT
TRBD1,TRBJ1-1,TRBV29-1,12,few,CSGDRMNTEAFF,TGCAGCGGGGACAGGATGAACACTGAAGCTTTCTTT
TRBD2,TRBJ2-7,TRBV11-3,14,few,CASSSEAGGLEQYF,TGTGCCAGCAGCTCGGAAGCGGGAGGGCTCGAGCAGTACTTC
TRBD1,TRBJ1-2,TRBV7-9,13,once,CASSLRQGYGYTF,TGTGCCAGCAGCTTGCGACAGGGCTATGGCTACACCTTC
NA,TRBJ1-1,TRBV7-6,13,NA,CASSRRGNTEAFF,TGTGCCAGCTCCCGTAGGGGGAACACTGAAGCTTTCTTT
TRBD1,TRBJ2-5,TRBV9,17,few,CASSAAGTGGFLGTQYF,TGTGCCAGCAGCGCCGCCGGGACAGGGGGCTTCTTGGGGACCCAGTACTTC
TRBD1,TRBJ2-2,TRBV7-3,14,few,CASRRDRPAGELFF,TGTGCCAGCAGACGGGACAGGCCGGCCGGGGAGCTGTTTTTT